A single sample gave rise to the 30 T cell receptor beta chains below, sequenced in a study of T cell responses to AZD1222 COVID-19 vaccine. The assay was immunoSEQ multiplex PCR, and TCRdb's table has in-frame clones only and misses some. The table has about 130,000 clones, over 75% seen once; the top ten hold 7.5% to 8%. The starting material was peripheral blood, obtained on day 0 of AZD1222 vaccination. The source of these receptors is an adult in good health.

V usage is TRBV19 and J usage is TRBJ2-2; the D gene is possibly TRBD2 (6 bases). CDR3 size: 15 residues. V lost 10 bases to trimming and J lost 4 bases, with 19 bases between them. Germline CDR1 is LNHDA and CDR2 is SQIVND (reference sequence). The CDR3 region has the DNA TGTGCCACCCGAACCGGGACTCTCCTCACCGGGGAGCTGTTTTTT. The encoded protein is CATRTGTLLTGELFF.

Here the CDR3 reads CASSFTSGTVETQYF. As DNA, the CDR3 is TGTGCCAGCAGTTTTACCTCCGGGACGGTCGAGACCCAGTACTTC. This sequence joins TRBV6-5 and TRBJ2-5; D assignment may be TRBD1 or TRBD2 (5 bases each). Germline CDR1 reads MNHEY; CDR2 reads SVGAGI. Trimming removed 4 bases from V and 5 bases from J, with 17 bases in between. This CDR3 contains 15 residues.

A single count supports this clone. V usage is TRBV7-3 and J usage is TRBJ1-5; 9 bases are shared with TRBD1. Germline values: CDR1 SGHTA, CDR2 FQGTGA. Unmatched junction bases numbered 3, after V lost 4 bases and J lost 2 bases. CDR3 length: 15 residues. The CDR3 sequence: CASSSRTGGNQPQHF. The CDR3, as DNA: TGTGCCAGCAGCTCCCGGACAGGGGGCAATCAGCCCCAGCATTTT. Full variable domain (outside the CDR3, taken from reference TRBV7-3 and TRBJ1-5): GAGVSQTPSNKVTEKGKYVELRCDPISGHTALYWYRQSLGQGPEFLIYFQGTGAADDSGLPNDRFFAVRPEGSVSTLKIQRTERGDSAVYLCASSSRTGGNQPQHFGDGTRLSIL.

The DNA for the CDR3 is TGCAGCGGGGAGCTGAACACTGAAGCTTTCTTT. Its protein is CSGELNTEAFF. This chain uses TRBV29-1 with TRBJ1-1, with no clear D. The CDR3 loop spans 11 amino acids. The germline V gene has CDR1 SQVTM and CDR2 ANQGSEA. Trimming took 7 bases from V and 0 from J, leaving 6 bases between them.

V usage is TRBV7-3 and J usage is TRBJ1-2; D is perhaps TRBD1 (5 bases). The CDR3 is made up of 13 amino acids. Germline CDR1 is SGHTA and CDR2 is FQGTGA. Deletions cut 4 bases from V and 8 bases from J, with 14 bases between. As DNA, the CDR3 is TGTGCCAGCAGCTCCCCGCAGGGTGGGGGCTACACCTTC. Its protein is CASSSPQGGGYTF.

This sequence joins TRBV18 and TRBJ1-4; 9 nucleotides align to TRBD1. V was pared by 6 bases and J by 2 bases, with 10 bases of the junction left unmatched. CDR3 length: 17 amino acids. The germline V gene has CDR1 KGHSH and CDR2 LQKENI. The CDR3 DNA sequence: TGTGCCAGCTCTGCCACCCTCGACAGGGGGACTAATGAAAAACTGTTTTTT. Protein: CASSATLDRGTNEKLFF.

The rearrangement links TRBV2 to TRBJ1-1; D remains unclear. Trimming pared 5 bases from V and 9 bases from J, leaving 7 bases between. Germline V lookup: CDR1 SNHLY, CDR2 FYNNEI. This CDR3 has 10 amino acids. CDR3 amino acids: CASSNTQAFF. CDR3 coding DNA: TGTGCCAGCAGTAATACACAAGCTTTCTTT.

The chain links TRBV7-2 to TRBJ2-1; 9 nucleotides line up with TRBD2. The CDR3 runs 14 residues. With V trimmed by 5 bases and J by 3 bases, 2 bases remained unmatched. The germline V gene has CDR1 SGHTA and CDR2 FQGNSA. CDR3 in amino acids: CASSDSGSYNEQFF. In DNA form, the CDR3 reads TGTGCCAGCAGCGATAGCGGGAGCTACAATGAGCAGTTCTTC.

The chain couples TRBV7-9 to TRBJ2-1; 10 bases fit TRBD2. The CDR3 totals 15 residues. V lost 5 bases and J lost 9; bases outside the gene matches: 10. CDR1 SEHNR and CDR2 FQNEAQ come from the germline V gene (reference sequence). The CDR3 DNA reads TGTGCCAGCAGCCCCGTTGGCCTAGCGGGGGTTGAGCAGTTCTTC. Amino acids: CASSPVGLAGVEQFF.

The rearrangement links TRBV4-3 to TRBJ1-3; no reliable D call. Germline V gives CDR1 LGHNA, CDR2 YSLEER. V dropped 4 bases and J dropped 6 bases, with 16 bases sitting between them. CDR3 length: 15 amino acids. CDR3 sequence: CASSRTVGIENTIYF. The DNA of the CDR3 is TGCGCCAGCAGCCGTACCGTGGGGATCGAAAACACCATATATTTT.

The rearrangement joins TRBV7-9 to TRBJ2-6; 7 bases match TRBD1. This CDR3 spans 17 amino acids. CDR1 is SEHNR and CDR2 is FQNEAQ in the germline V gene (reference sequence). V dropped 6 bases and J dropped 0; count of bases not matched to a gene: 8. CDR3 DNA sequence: TGTGCCAGCAGTACAGGGGCCTTCCCCTCTGGGGCCAACGTCCTGACTTTC. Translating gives CASSTGAFPSGANVLTF.

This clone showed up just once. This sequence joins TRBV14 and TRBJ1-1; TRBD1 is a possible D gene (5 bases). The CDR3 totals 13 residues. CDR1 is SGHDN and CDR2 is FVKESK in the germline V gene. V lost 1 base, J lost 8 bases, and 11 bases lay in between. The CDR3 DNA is TGTGCCAGCAGCCAAGTGGGGGGGACCGAAGCTTTCTTT. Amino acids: CASSQVGGTEAFF.

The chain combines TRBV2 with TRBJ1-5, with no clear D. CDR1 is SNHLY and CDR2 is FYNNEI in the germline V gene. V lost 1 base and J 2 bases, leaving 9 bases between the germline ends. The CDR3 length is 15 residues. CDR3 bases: TGTGCCAGCAGTGAAGAGTCAGGCGGCAATCAGCCCCAGCATTTT. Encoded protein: CASSEESGGNQPQHF.

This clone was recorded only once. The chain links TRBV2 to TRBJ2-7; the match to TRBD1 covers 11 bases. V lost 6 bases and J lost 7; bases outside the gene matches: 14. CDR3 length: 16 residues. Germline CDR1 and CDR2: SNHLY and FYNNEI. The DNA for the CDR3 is TGTGCCAGCAGGCCATCCCATAGGACAGGGGGCGGAGAGCAGTACTTC. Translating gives CASRPSHRTGGGEQYF.

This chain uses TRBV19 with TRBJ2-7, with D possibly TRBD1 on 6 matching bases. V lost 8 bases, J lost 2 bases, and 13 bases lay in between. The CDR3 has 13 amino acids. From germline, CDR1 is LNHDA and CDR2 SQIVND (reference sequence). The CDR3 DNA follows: TGTGCCAGTTACTCCGGGGACACCTACGAGCAGTACTTC. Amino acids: CASYSGDTYEQYF.

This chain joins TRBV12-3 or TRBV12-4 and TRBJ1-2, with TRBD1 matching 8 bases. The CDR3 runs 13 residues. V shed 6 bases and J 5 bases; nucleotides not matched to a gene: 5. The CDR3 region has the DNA TGTGCCAGCAGCTCAGGGGGCAGGTATGGCTACACCTTC. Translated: CASSSGGRYGYTF.

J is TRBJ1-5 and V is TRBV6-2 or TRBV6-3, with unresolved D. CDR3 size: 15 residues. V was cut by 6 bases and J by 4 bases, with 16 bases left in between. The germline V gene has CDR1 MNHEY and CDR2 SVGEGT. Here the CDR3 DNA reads TGTGCCAGCAGCAGGCACGGCGGGTTAAATCAGCCCCAGCATTTT. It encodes CASSRHGGLNQPQHF.

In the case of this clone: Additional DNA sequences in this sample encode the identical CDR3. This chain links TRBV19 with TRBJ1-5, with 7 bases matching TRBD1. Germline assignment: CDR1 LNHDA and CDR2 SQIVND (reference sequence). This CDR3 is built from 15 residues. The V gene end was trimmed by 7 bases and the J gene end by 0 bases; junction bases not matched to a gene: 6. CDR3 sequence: CASNDRAYSNQPQHF. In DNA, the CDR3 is TGTGCCAGTAATGACAGGGCGTATAGCAATCAGCCCCAGCATTTT.

The CDR3 is CASSPPNTEAFF. The CDR3 coding sequence is TGTGCCAGCAGCCCTCCGAACACTGAAGCTTTCTTT. The gene calls are TRBV5-4 and TRBJ1-1; D gene ambiguous. CDR3 length equals 12 residues. Germline assignment: CDR1 SGHNT and CDR2 YYREEE (reference sequence). The V end lost 4 bases, the J end lost 1 base, and 5 bases lay between the germline ends.

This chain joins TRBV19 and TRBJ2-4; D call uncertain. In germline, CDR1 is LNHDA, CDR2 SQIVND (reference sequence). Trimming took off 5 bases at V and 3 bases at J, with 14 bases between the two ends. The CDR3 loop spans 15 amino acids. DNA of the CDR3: TGTGCCAGTAGTGGTCGGCAGGTGGACAAAAACATTCAGTACTTC. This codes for CASSGRQVDKNIQYF. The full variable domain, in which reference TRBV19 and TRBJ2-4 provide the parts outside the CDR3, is DGGITQSPKYLFRKEGQNVTLSCEQNLNHDAMYWYRQDPGQGLRLIYYSQIVNDFQKGDIAEGYSVSREKKESFPLTVTSAQKNPTAFYLCASSGRQVDKNIQYFGAGTRLSVL.

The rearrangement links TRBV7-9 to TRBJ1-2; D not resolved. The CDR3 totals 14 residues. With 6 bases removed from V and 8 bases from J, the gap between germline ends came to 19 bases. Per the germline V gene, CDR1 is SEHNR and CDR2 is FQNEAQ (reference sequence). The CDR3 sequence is CASRPTSGLRGYTF. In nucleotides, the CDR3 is TGTGCCAGCAGACCCACCTCCGGGTTGAGGGGCTACACCTTC.

The CDR3 sequence is CSVEIWELAGETQYF. CDR3 bases: TGCAGCGTTGAAATCTGGGAACTAGCAGGGGAGACCCAGTACTTC. The chain has TRBV29-1 and TRBJ2-5; the D gene is possibly TRBD2 (6 bases). Trimming left V 2 bases short and J 5 bases short, with 18 bases between. CDR1 and CDR2 (germline): SQVTM, ANQGSEA. The CDR3 spans 15 residues.

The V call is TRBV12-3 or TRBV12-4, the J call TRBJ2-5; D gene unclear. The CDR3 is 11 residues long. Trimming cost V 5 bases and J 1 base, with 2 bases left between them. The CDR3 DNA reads TGTGCCAGCAGTCGCCAAGAGACCCAGTACTTC. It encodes CASSRQETQYF.

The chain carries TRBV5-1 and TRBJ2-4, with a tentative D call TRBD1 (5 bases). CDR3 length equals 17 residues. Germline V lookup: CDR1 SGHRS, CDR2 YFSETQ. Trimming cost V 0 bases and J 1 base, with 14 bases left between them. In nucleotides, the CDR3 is TGCGCCAGCAGCTTGGCGCGTCAGGGATGGGCCAAAAACATTCAGTACTTC. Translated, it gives CASSLARQGWAKNIQYF.

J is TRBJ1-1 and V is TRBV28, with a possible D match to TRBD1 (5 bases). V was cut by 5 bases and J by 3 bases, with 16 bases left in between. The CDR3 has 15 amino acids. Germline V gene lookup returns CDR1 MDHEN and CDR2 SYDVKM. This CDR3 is CASSPLTESDTEAFF. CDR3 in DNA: TGTGCCAGCAGTCCCTTGACAGAATCCGACACTGAAGCTTTCTTT.

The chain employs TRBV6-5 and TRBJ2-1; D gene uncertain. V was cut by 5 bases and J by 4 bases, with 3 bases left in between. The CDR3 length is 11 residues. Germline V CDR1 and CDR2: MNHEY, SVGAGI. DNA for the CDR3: TGTGCCAGCAGTATGTACAATGAGCAGTTCTTC. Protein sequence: CASSMYNEQFF.

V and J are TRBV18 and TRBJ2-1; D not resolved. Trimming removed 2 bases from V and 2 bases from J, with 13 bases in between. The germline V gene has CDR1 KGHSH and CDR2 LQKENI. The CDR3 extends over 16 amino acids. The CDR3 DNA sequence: TGTGCCAGCTCACCAGTGCCCGGCCTGACCTACAATGAGCAGTTCTTC. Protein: CASSPVPGLTYNEQFF.

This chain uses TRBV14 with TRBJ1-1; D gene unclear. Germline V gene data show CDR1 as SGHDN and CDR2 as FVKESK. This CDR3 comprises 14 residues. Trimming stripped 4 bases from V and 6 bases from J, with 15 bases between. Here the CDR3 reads CASSPNLQAAEAFF. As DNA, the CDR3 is TGTGCCAGCAGCCCTAACCTCCAAGCGGCTGAAGCTTTCTTT.

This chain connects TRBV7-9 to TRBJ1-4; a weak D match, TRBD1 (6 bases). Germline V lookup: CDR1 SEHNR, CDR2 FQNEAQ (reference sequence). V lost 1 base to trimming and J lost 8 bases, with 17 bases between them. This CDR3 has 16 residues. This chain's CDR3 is CASSLVFRGAREKLFF. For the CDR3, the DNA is TGTGCCAGCAGCTTAGTGTTTCGGGGGGCCAGGGAAAAACTGTTTTTT.

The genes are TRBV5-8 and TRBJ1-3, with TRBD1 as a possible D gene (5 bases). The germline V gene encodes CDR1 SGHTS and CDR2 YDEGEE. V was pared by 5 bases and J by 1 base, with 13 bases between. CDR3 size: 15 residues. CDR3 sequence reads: CASSSRTFSGNTIYF. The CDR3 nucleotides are TGTGCCAGCAGTTCTAGGACATTTTCTGGAAACACCATATATTTT.